Given below is one T cell receptor beta chain in context. The data are from a study of blood T cell repertoires in COVID-19. The table came from immunoSEQ multiplex PCR; TCRdb's copy has only in-frame clones and leaves some out. Of a few hundred thousand clones listed, around 85% are singletons. The CDR3 runs 12 residues. Germline CDR1 and CDR2: MDHEN and SYDVKM. The V end lost 6 bases, the J end lost 12 bases, and 14 bases lay between the germline ends. The genes are TRBV28 and TRBJ1-4; D remains unclear. This clonotype was obtained from a woman in her fifties or sixties who had recovered from COVID-19. The sample consisted of PBMCs or T cells enriched from blood (not recorded which). The CDR3 region has the DNA TGTGCCAGCAGCATAAACGAGGTGGAACTGTTTTTT. Protein product: CASSINEVELFF.